This T cell receptor (beta chain) emerged from a study of patients and donors after allogeneic stem cell transplantation. The CDR3 has 11 residues. The V and J ends lost 3 bases and 3 bases respectively, with 0 bases between them. MiXCR, applied by TCRdb to the RT-PCR reads, yields one record per CDR3 protein. The table records a few hundred thousand distinct CDR3 sequences, more than 35% of them present only once. This chain joins TRBV12-3 or TRBV12-4 and TRBJ2-4; unclear D gene. The specimen was blood, either unsorted or a sorted T cell fraction (not recorded which). This TCR came from a human donor who was either an allogeneic HSCT recipient or a stem cell or donor lymphocyte infusion donor (not recorded which). It is not recorded whose cells these are; they may come from a transplant donor. CDR3 amino acids: CASSFKNIQYF. In DNA, the CDR3 is TGTGCCAGCAGTTTCAAAAACATTCAGTACTTC.